Below are 9 T cell receptor beta chains sequenced from a single sample in a study of CD8+CD57+ T cells in acquired aplastic anemia. Both TCR beta VDJ combination and CDR3 sequence profiling were carried out. Genomic DNA was the template for this profiling. TCRdb reprocessed the reads via MiXCR and lists one record per CDR3 protein. This sample has over 150,000 distinct CDR3 sequences, with around 50% found just once. Patients chosen for sequencing had shown CD8+CD57+ cell expansion by flow cytometry. Sequenced: sorted CD4+, CD8+, or CD8+CD57+ T cells (not recorded which) from PBMCs. These receptors all stem from a human donor with aplastic anemia.

Turning to this clonotype: At one of its ends the junction is not consistent with the germline gene, which may arise from a read error. The chain combines TRBV12-3 or TRBV12-4 with TRBJ2-1, with D possibly being TRBD2 (6 bases). This CDR3 has 13 amino acids. CDR3 coding DNA: TGTGCCAGCAGCTTCTCCCGGGAGATCGAGCGGTTCTTC. It specifies CASSFSREIERFF.

Concerning this clonotype: Possible read error: a much larger clone is one base away. The chain links TRBV6-5 to TRBJ2-7, with D perhaps TRBD1 (6 bases). The V and J ends lost 2 bases and 5 bases respectively, with 7 bases between them. The CDR3 contains 12 residues. Germline V gene lookup returns CDR1 MNHEY and CDR2 SVGAGI. The CDR3 loop reads CASSYTGNEQYF. The CDR3, as DNA: TGTGCCAGCAGTTACACAGGGAACGAGCAGTACTTC.

The V and J genes are TRBV15 and TRBJ1-6, with D uncertain. V gave up 0 bases and J gave up 2 bases, with 5 bases separating them. Germline V gene sequence: CDR1 LNHNV, CDR2 YYDKDF (reference sequence). CDR3 size: 15 residues. The CDR3 loop is CATSREDAYNSPLHF. The CDR3, as DNA: TGTGCCACCAGCAGAGAAGACGCCTATAATTCACCCCTCCACTTT.

This clonotype appeared many times. The J gene is TRBJ2-2, the V gene TRBV12-3 or TRBV12-4, with D possibly matching TRBD1 (5 bases). The CDR3 extends over 14 amino acids. V was trimmed by 3 bases and J by 7 bases, leaving 12 bases between them. The CDR3 region is CASSFGQGNGELFF. The DNA for the CDR3 is TGTGCCAGCAGTTTCGGTCAGGGTAACGGGGAGCTGTTTTTT.

This clonotype was counted at least ten times. V and J are TRBV25-1 and TRBJ2-1, with 11 bases matching TRBD1. Germline trimming cut 3 bases from V and 5 bases from J; bases unmatched to any gene: 3. The CDR3 is made up of 15 amino acids. Germline V gene data show CDR1 as MGHDK and CDR2 as SYGVNS. The CDR3 region has the DNA TGTGCCAGCAGTGACGCGGGACAGGGGGACAATGAGCAGTTCTTC. Translating gives CASSDAGQGDNEQFF.

This clonotype came up many times. The V gene is TRBV7-9, the J gene TRBJ1-1; D is unclear. CDR1 is SEHNR and CDR2 is FQNEAQ in the germline V gene (reference sequence). Trimming pared 4 bases from V and 7 bases from J, leaving 16 bases between. The CDR3 loop spans 14 amino acids. The CDR3 loop reads CASSSAGAAVEAFF. The CDR3 bases are TGTGCCAGCAGCTCCGCGGGTGCGGCAGTTGAAGCTTTCTTT.

V usage is TRBV7-9 and J usage is TRBJ2-7; 12 bases align to TRBD1. The CDR3 length is 14 residues. V lost 4 bases, J lost 9 bases, and 7 bases stayed unmatched. CDR1 SEHNR and CDR2 FQNEAQ come from the germline V gene (reference sequence). CDR3 in DNA: TGTGCCAGCAGCTCAATGGGACAGGGGGCGAGGCAGTACTTC. Translated: CASSSMGQGARQYF. Combining the CDR3 with reference TRBV7-9 and TRBJ2-7 gives the whole variable domain DTGVSQNPRHKITKRGQNVTFRCDPISEHNRLYWYRQTLGQGPEFLTYFQNEAQLEKSRLLSDRFSAERPKGSFSTLEIQRTEQGDSAMYLCASSSMGQGARQYFGPGTRLTVT.

The chain is built from TRBV25-1 and TRBJ2-7; TRBD1 agrees at 8 bases. The V gene's germline CDR1 is MGHDK and CDR2 SYGVNS. V gave up 2 bases and J gave up 4 bases; unmatched junction bases: 1. This CDR3 has 13 residues. For the CDR3, the DNA is TGTGCCAGCAGTGAAGGGGACAGGTACGAGCAGTACTTC. Protein product: CASSEGDRYEQYF.

This clonotype was picked up many times. V gene TRBV20-1 combines with J gene TRBJ2-7; no firm D call. Trimming removed 0 bases at V and 2 bases at J, with 8 bases between. The CDR3 length is 13 residues. Germline V lookup: CDR1 DFQATT, CDR2 SNEGSKA (reference sequence). The CDR3 DNA follows: TGCAGTGCTAGAGATGGAAGTACCTACGAGCAGTACTTC. It yields the protein CSARDGSTYEQYF.